This T cell receptor beta chain was recovered during a study of T-cell reconstitution after alpha-beta-depleted transplantation in children. Preparation of the TCRbeta library was carried out with unique molecular identifiers. MiXCR, run by TCRdb on the PCR reads, gives a single entry per CDR3 protein. The sample includes some 290,000 distinct CDR3 sequences, about 10% of them seen just once. V trimming: 6 bases; J trimming: 7 bases; junction bases outside the gene matches: 11. From germline, CDR1 is MNHEY and CDR2 SMNVEV (reference sequence). CDR3 length: 16 residues. This clonotype was obtained from a human donor who donated a stem cell graft to a child with SCID. The chain employs TRBV27 and TRBJ2-1, with 11 bases matching TRBD1. Sample: PBMCs from the stem cell graft donor, taken from the stem cell graft. CDR3 amino acids: CASSFWTGGLSNEQFF. CDR3 coding DNA: TGTGCCAGCAGCTTCTGGACAGGGGGCCTATCTAATGAGCAGTTCTTC.